Below, 32 T cell receptor beta chains from the same sample are listed, as sequenced in a study of T cells in Graves' hyperthyroidism and ophthalmopathy. TCR beta CDR3 regions were amplified from RNA transcripts. Primed by the HTBI set, a first-round RT-PCR was run on the TCR CDR3. One entry per CDR3 protein, called by TCRdb with MiXCR from the multiplex PCR reads. The repertoire holds about 640,000 distinct CDR3 sequences, with under 25% as singletons. The specimen sequenced was blood. The receptors derive from a man aged 25 to 40 with Graves' ophthalmopathy.

As concerns this clonotype: Relative to the germline gene, one junction end is altered; a read error may explain this. J is TRBJ2-7 and V is TRBV6-1, with unresolved D. The CDR3 is made up of 11 amino acids. Per the germline V gene, CDR1 is MNHNS and CDR2 is SASEGT. Here the CDR3 DNA reads TGTGCCAGCAGTCAAGCCGCAGAGCAGTACTTC. It codes for CASSQAAEQYF.

There are a few counts of this clonotype. The V gene is TRBV7-2, the J gene TRBJ2-1, with 9 positions matching TRBD2. Germline-derived CDR1 and CDR2 are SGHTA and FQGNSA. This CDR3 is built from 15 residues. V dropped 5 bases and J dropped 4; count of bases not matched to a gene: 6. CDR3 nucleotides: TGTGCCAGCAGCCCGAGCGGGAGGTTTTACAATGAGCAGTTCTTC. This sequence encodes CASSPSGRFYNEQFF. Full variable domain (rest looked up from reference TRBV7-2 and TRBJ2-1): GAGVSQSPSNKVTEKGKDVELRCDPISGHTALYWYRQSLGQGLEFLIYFQGNSAPDKSGLPSDRFSAERTGGSVSTLTIQRTQQEDSAVYLCASSPSGRFYNEQFFGPGTRLTVL.

V usage is TRBV27 and J usage is TRBJ2-1; no clear D gene. V lost 5 bases to trimming and J lost 12 bases, with 17 bases between them. The CDR3 length is 13 residues. CDR1 and CDR2 (germline): MNHEY, SMNVEV (reference sequence). Here the CDR3 reads CASSTANGKTQFF. CDR3 coding DNA: TGTGCCAGCAGTACAGCAAACGGAAAGACGCAGTTCTTC.

V gene TRBV20-1 combines with J gene TRBJ2-2; D is perhaps TRBD1 (6 bases). The length of the CDR3 is 14 residues. The V gene's germline CDR1 is DFQATT and CDR2 SNEGSKA (reference sequence). V lost 1 base, J lost 1 base, and 7 bases lay in between. The CDR3 DNA reads TGCAGTGCTAGAGCGGGACAGAACACCGGGGAGCTGTTTTTT. This codes for CSARAGQNTGELFF.

The CDR3, as DNA: TGTGCCAGCAGTCTCGGGCTCAACACTGAAAAACTGTTTTTT. This gives the protein CASSLGLNTEKLFF. The V and J genes are TRBV28 and TRBJ1-4; the D is unclear. Germline CDR1 reads MDHEN; CDR2 reads SYDVKM. The CDR3 consists of 14 residues. With 5 bases removed from V and 7 bases from J, the gap between germline ends came to 14 bases.

This clonotype has a handful of counts. This chain joins TRBV7-2 and TRBJ2-1; TRBD2 agrees at 8 bases. Germline-derived CDR1 and CDR2 are SGHTA and FQGNSA. The CDR3 length is 16 residues. The ends lost 7 bases at V and 2 bases at J; junction bases unmatched: 10. CDR3 loop: CASNQRAGVPYNEQFF. CDR3 in DNA: TGTGCCAGCAACCAAAGAGCGGGAGTTCCCTACAATGAGCAGTTCTTC. Full variable domain (outside the CDR3, taken from reference TRBV7-2 and TRBJ2-1): GAGVSQSPSNKVTEKGKDVELRCDPISGHTALYWYRQSLGQGLEFLIYFQGNSAPDKSGLPSDRFSAERTGGSVSTLTIQRTQQEDSAVYLCASNQRAGVPYNEQFFGPGTRLTVL.

To note about this clonotype: It may be a read error: a sequence one base away is much more abundant. V and J are TRBV7-8 and TRBJ2-3; TRBD2 might be the D (6 bases). CDR1 SGHVS and CDR2 FQNEAQ come from the germline V gene. This CDR3 has 17 residues. CDR3 residues: CASSSNAGTESTDAQYF. As DNA, the CDR3 is TGTGCCAGCAGCTCTAACGCGGGGACGGAGAGCACAGATGCGCAGTATTTT.

Many counts were recorded for this clonotype. The gene calls are TRBV29-1 and TRBJ2-7; 8 bases agree with TRBD2. Germline-derived CDR1 and CDR2 are SQVTM and ANQGSEA. Trimming took 4 bases from V and 1 from J; bases not matched to a gene: 3. The CDR3 runs 13 residues. DNA for the CDR3: TGCAGCGTTGTGACGGGAGGGTCCTACGAGCAGTACTTC. It translates to CSVVTGGSYEQYF.

This clonotype was detected ten times or more. The V call is TRBV6-1, the J call TRBJ2-7; 11 bases match TRBD1. This CDR3 spans 15 amino acids. In germline, CDR1 is MNHNS, CDR2 SASEGT. J lost 3 bases, V lost 6 bases, and 7 bases had no gene match. The CDR3 loop is CASRVGGTGGYEQYF. In DNA form, the CDR3 reads TGTGCCAGCAGAGTCGGCGGGACAGGGGGCTACGAGCAGTACTTC.

This clonotype appeared once. V is TRBV6-2 or TRBV6-3 and J is TRBJ1-1; a weak D match, TRBD1 (5 bases). The CDR3 has 12 amino acids. Germline assignment: CDR1 MNHEY and CDR2 SVGEGT. The ends were cut back, 7 bases at V and 4 bases at J, with 10 bases in the middle. CDR3 coding DNA: TGTGCCAGCAAGGGGCAACTCACTGAAGCTTTCTTT. Its protein is CASKGQLTEAFF.

In its sample, this clonotype was seen a few times. V usage is TRBV7-2 and J usage is TRBJ2-7; 9 bases match TRBD1. The V and J ends lost 1 base and 3 bases, in that order; junction bases with no gene match: 4. The CDR3 has 15 amino acids. Per germline, CDR1 SGHTA and CDR2 FQGNSA. The CDR3 DNA sequence: TGTGCCAGCAGCTTAGATGAGACAGGGGGCTACGAGCAGTACTTC. As protein: CASSLDETGGYEQYF. The full variable domain, its missing parts supplied by reference TRBV7-2 and TRBJ2-7, is GAGVSQSPSNKVTEKGKDVELRCDPISGHTALYWYRQSLGQGLEFLIYFQGNSAPDKSGLPSDRFSAERTGGSVSTLTIQRTQQEDSAVYLCASSLDETGGYEQYFGPGTRLTVT.

This clonotype has more than one count but fewer than ten. This sequence joins TRBV4-2 and TRBJ1-1, with D perhaps matching TRBD1 (6 bases). The CDR3 totals 16 residues. Trimming took 1 base from V and 0 from J, leaving 12 bases between them. CDR1 and CDR2 from the germline V gene are LGHNA and YNFKEQ. The DNA for the CDR3 is TGTGCCAGCAGCCAAGGGACAGAGAGAATGAACACTGAAGCTTTCTTT. It encodes CASSQGTERMNTEAFF.

This clonotype occurred many times. The chain carries TRBV2 and TRBJ1-3; no clear D. This CDR3 has 13 amino acids. Germline V gives CDR1 SNHLY, CDR2 FYNNEI. The ends were cut back, 2 bases at V and 4 bases at J, with 6 bases in the middle. CDR3 loop: CASSESPGNTIYF. The DNA of the CDR3 is TGTGCCAGCAGTGAAAGTCCAGGAAACACCATATATTTT.

This chain links TRBV10-1 with TRBJ2-3, with 7 positions matching TRBD2. Trimming took 3 bases from V and 8 from J; bases not matched to a gene: 11. The CDR3 loop spans 15 amino acids. CDR1 and CDR2 (germline): WNHNN, SYGVQD (reference sequence). As DNA, the CDR3 is TGCGCCAGCAGTGAAGAAGCGGGATTCCTACCTACGCAGTATTTT. Translated, it gives CASSEEAGFLPTQYF.

This clonotype was observed a few times. This chain joins TRBV5-5 and TRBJ2-1; TRBD2 agrees at 9 bases. The CDR3 sequence is 15 residues long. Looked up from germline, CDR1 is SGHKS and CDR2 is YYEKEE (reference sequence). The J segment lost 4 bases and the V segment lost 2 bases, leaving 4 bases of the junction unmatched. The CDR3 coding sequence is TGTGCCAGCAGCTTTCTGCGGGAGGGGTACAATGAGCAGTTCTTC. Translation: CASSFLREGYNEQFF.

A few counts support this clonotype. The rearrangement joins TRBV28 to TRBJ1-6, with 10 bases matching TRBD1. Germline lookup yields CDR1 MDHEN and CDR2 SYDVKM. The CDR3 consists of 15 residues. J gave up 7 bases and V 7 bases, and 7 bases lay outside the gene matches. CDR3 in amino acids: CASTSEGQGNSPLHF. DNA for the CDR3: TGTGCCAGCACCTCCGAGGGACAGGGGAATTCACCCCTCCACTTT.

There are many counts of this clonotype. The chain couples TRBV2 to TRBJ1-1, with 8 bases that match TRBD1. Per the germline V gene, CDR1 is SNHLY and CDR2 is FYNNEI. J was trimmed by 1 base and V by 11 bases; bases with no gene match: 6. The CDR3 sequence is 13 residues long. The CDR3 DNA follows: TGTGCCGGAGAGACAGGGGCGAACACTGAAGCTTTCTTT. It yields the protein CAGETGANTEAFF.

This clonotype was detected only a few times. The chain has TRBV4-1 and TRBJ2-1; 7 nucleotides align to TRBD1. CDR3 length: 19 residues. Germline V gene lookup returns CDR1 MGHRA and CDR2 YSYEKL. After removal of 1 base from V and 5 bases from J, the junction contained 17 bases not matched to a gene. CDR3 sequence: CASSQVSARGGPRDNEQFF. The CDR3 bases are TGCGCCAGCAGCCAAGTATCTGCTAGAGGGGGCCCTAGGGACAATGAGCAGTTCTTC.

The chain employs TRBV18 and TRBJ2-2; 15 bases are shared with TRBD2. Germline V gene data show CDR1 as KGHSH and CDR2 as LQKENI. The CDR3 extends over 17 amino acids. Unmatched junction bases numbered 5, after V lost 3 bases and J lost 6 bases. The CDR3 reads CASSPQGLAGGSGELFF. DNA for the CDR3: TGTGCCAGCTCACCGCAGGGACTAGCGGGAGGATCCGGGGAGCTGTTTTTT. Full variable domain (rest looked up from reference TRBV18 and TRBJ2-2): NAGVMQNPRHLVRRRGQEARLRCSPMKGHSHVYWYRQLPEEGLKFMVYLQKENIIDESGMPKERFSAEFPKEGPSILRIQQVVRGDSAAYFCASSPQGLAGGSGELFFGEGSRLTVL.

V and J are TRBV7-3 and TRBJ2-6; D gene ambiguous. The ends were cut back, 2 bases at V and 2 bases at J, with 7 bases in the middle. This CDR3 is built from 15 residues. Germline V CDR1 and CDR2: SGHTA, FQGTGA. DNA for the CDR3: TGTGCCAGCAGCTTAGGGGTAACTGGGGCCAACGTCCTGACTTTC. Protein product: CASSLGVTGANVLTF.

This rearrangement joins TRBV13 to TRBJ1-2; the D is unclear. In germline, CDR1 is PRHDT, CDR2 FYEKMQ (reference sequence). This CDR3 spans 12 amino acids. The ends were cut back, 0 bases at V and 6 bases at J, with 5 bases in the middle. In nucleotides, the CDR3 is TGTGCCAGCAGCTTAGGTCCGGATGGCTACACCTTC. Translated: CASSLGPDGYTF.

The V call is TRBV9, the J call TRBJ2-3, with D tentatively TRBD2 (6 bases). From germline, CDR1 is SGDLS and CDR2 YYNGEE. Trimming took 4 bases from V and 4 from J, leaving 16 bases between them. The CDR3 has 15 residues. The CDR3 is CASSPRGNGADTQYF. In DNA, the CDR3 is TGTGCCAGCAGCCCCCGGGGGAATGGGGCAGATACGCAGTATTTT. Filled out from reference TRBV9 and TRBJ2-3, the complete variable domain reads DSGVTQTPKHLITATGQRVTLRCSPRSGDLSVYWYQQSLDQGLQFLIQYYNGEERAKGNILERFSAQQFPDLHSELNLSSLELGDSALYFCASSPRGNGADTQYFGPGTRLTVL.

The V call is TRBV5-1, the J call TRBJ2-2; no clear D gene. The CDR3 has 15 amino acids. Germline V gene lookup returns CDR1 SGHRS and CDR2 YFSETQ. V was pared by 4 bases and J by 6 bases, with 16 bases between. The CDR3 DNA is TGCGCCAGCAGCCCCTCGGTCGTTGGGTCCGGGGAGCTGTTTTTT. Amino acids: CASSPSVVGSGELFF.

The J gene is TRBJ1-4, the V gene TRBV15; 7 bases align to TRBD1. The CDR3 sequence is 17 residues long. J gave up 5 bases and V 0 bases, and 9 bases lay outside the gene matches. CDR1 and CDR2 (germline): LNHNV, YYDKDF (reference sequence). CDR3 nucleotides: TGTGCCACCAGCAGAGATCGGACAGGCCAACTCAATGAAAAACTGTTTTTT. This gives the protein CATSRDRTGQLNEKLFF. Full variable domain (rest looked up from reference TRBV15 and TRBJ1-4): DAMVIQNPRYQVTQFGKPVTLSCSQTLNHNVMYWYQQKSSQAPKLLFHYYDKDFNNEADTPDNFQSRRPNTSFCFLDIRSPGLGDTAMYLCATSRDRTGQLNEKLFFGSGTQLSVL.

This clonotype was found many times. The chain combines TRBV11-2 with TRBJ1-1; D is undetermined. Germline values: CDR1 SGHAT, CDR2 FQNNGV. V lost 3 bases to trimming and J lost 0 bases, with 14 bases between them. The CDR3 totals 16 residues. CDR3 DNA sequence: TGTGCCAGCAGCTTTGTCACGGCCGCCCTGAACACTGAAGCTTTCTTT. This encodes CASSFVTAALNTEAFF. Full variable domain (remainder filled in from reference TRBV11-2 and TRBJ1-1): EAGVAQSPRYKIIEKRQSVAFWCNPISGHATLYWYQQILGQGPKLLIQFQNNGVVDDSQLPKDRFSAERLKGVDSTLKIQPAKLEDSAVYLCASSFVTAALNTEAFFGQGTRLTVV.

The rearrangement joins TRBV30 to TRBJ2-1, with D tentatively TRBD2 (5 bases). V lost 0 bases and J lost 4, with 13 bases in between. CDR3 size: 15 residues. The germline CDR1 and CDR2 sequences are GTSNPN and SVGIG (reference sequence). The CDR3 DNA sequence: TGTGCCTGGAGTGTAACTAGAACAGTATACAATGAGCAGTTCTTC. Its translation: CAWSVTRTVYNEQFF.

This clonotype was recorded many times. V usage is TRBV7-8 and J usage is TRBJ2-5; D may be TRBD2 (7 bases). V was clipped by 4 bases and J by 2 bases, with 14 bases between them. CDR1 is SGHVS, CDR2 FQNEAQ, per germline. The CDR3 consists of 15 residues. The chain's CDR3 is CASSSYRGGQETQYF. CDR3 sequence (DNA): TGTGCCAGCAGCTCCTATAGGGGGGGGCAAGAGACCCAGTACTTC.

The V gene is TRBV25-1, the J gene TRBJ2-1, with D possibly being TRBD2 (8 bases). Germline V gene sequence: CDR1 MGHDK, CDR2 SYGVNS. This CDR3 contains 16 residues. This CDR3 reads CTKGAGGRSSYNEQFF. The CDR3 DNA sequence: TGTACTAAGGGGGCGGGAGGTCGGAGCTCCTACAATGAGCAGTTCTTC.

In this sample, this clonotype turned up a few times. The chain uses TRBV6-1 and TRBJ2-7; no firm D call. The length of the CDR3 is 14 residues. CDR1 is MNHNS and CDR2 is SASEGT in the germline V gene. V dropped 5 bases and J dropped 2 bases, with 13 bases sitting between them. CDR3 region: CASSSRPPPYEQYF. CDR3 nucleotide sequence: TGTGCCAGCAGTTCGCGGCCCCCCCCCTACGAGCAGTACTTC.

The genes are TRBV6-2 or TRBV6-3 and TRBJ2-1, with 7 positions matching TRBD2. Per germline, CDR1 MNHEY and CDR2 SVGEGT. Unmatched junction bases numbered 10, after V lost 4 bases and J lost 1 base. The CDR3 runs to 17 residues. This CDR3 reads CASSFLGGRGSYNEQFF. CDR3 sequence (DNA): TGTGCCAGCAGTTTCCTAGGCGGGAGAGGATCCTACAATGAGCAGTTCTTC.

This clonotype occurred a few times. The rearrangement uses TRBV13 and TRBJ2-5; D unclear. This CDR3 contains 14 residues. Looked up from germline, CDR1 is PRHDT and CDR2 is FYEKMQ (reference sequence). V gave up 5 bases and J gave up 5 bases, with 15 bases separating them. Written as DNA, the CDR3 is TGTGCCAGCAGCAGCCCTTGGGATAGCGAGACCCAGTACTTC. This translates into CASSSPWDSETQYF. The full variable domain, in which reference TRBV13 and TRBJ2-5 provide the parts outside the CDR3, is AAGVIQSPRHLIKEKRETATLKCYPIPRHDTVYWYQQGPGQDPQFLISFYEKMQSDKGSIPDRFSAQQFSDYHSELNMSSLELGDSALYFCASSSPWDSETQYFGPGTRLLVL.

This clonotype has a count of ten or more. This rearrangement joins TRBV30 to TRBJ2-5; 7 bases are a match to TRBD1. V dropped 4 bases and J dropped 5; count of bases not matched to a gene: 10. CDR3 size: 14 residues. CDR1 and CDR2 from the germline V gene are GTSNPN and SVGIG (reference sequence). CDR3 coding DNA: TGTGCCTGGACTAAACAGGGACAGCGGGAGACCCAGTACTTC. Protein: CAWTKQGQRETQYF. Full variable domain (outside the CDR3, taken from reference TRBV30 and TRBJ2-5): SQTIHQWPATLVQPVGSPLSLECTVEGTSNPNLYWYRQAAGRGLQLLFYSVGIGQISSEVPQNLSASRPQDRQFILSSKKLLLSDSGFYLCAWTKQGQRETQYFGPGTRLLVL.